The 28 T cell receptor beta chains below come from one sample, sequenced in a study of graft-versus-host responses after intestinal transplantation. These TCRs are of unknown antigen specificity. Only in-frame clones appear in the TCRdb table, and some are missing; sequencing was by immunoSEQ multiplex PCR. The sample consists of around 50,000 clones, 70% to 90% of them appearing once. Sequencing used unstimulated CD4+ T cells sorted from spleen or lymph node cells, obtained before transplant. These receptors originate from a human donor who was the organ donor for an intestinal transplant.

The CDR3 is CASALDRNEKLFF. The CDR3 DNA reads TGTGCCAGCGCCCTAGACAGGAATGAAAAACTGTTTTTT. The V and J genes are TRBV6-5 and TRBJ1-4; TRBD1 might be the D (6 bases). Germline V CDR1 and CDR2: MNHEY, SVGAGI. The CDR3 covers 13 residues. Deletions cut 8 bases from V and 5 bases from J, with 12 bases between.

This sequence joins TRBV6-6 and TRBJ2-4, with D possibly matching TRBD2 (5 bases). Germline-derived CDR1 and CDR2 are MNHNY and SVGAGI (reference sequence). This CDR3 has 16 residues. Between the trimmed V and J ends, which lost 0 bases and 0 bases, there was a span of 9 bases. This chain's CDR3 is CASSYSGGLAKNIQYF. DNA for the CDR3: TGTGCCAGCAGTTACTCCGGAGGCCTAGCCAAAAACATTCAGTACTTC.

This clone has just a few counts. The chain combines TRBV30 with TRBJ1-2, with a possible D match to TRBD1 (5 bases). The CDR3 spans 18 residues. Germline CDR1 GTSNPN, CDR2 SVGIG (reference sequence). V dropped 0 bases and J dropped 8 bases, with 28 bases sitting between them. The CDR3 sequence: CAWSVGHTDYPGTGGYTF. The CDR3 region has the DNA TGTGCCTGGAGTGTGGGTCACACCGATTACCCTGGAACAGGAGGCTACACCTTC. The whole variable domain, filled in from reference TRBV30 and TRBJ1-2, reads SQTIHQWPATLVQPVGSPLSLECTVEGTSNPNLYWYRQAAGRGLQLLFYSVGIGQISSEVPQNLSASRPQDRQFILSSKKLLLSDSGFYLCAWSVGHTDYPGTGGYTFGSGTRLTVV.

The chain employs TRBV4-2 and TRBJ2-1; D is possibly TRBD2 (5 bases). The CDR3 totals 16 residues. Germline-derived CDR1 and CDR2 are LGHNA and YNFKEQ. V was clipped by 1 base and J by 4 bases, with 14 bases between them. For the CDR3, the DNA is TGTGCCAGCAGCCAAGTTGGAGGAAGCAGTTACAATGAGCAGTTCTTC. Encoded protein: CASSQVGGSSYNEQFF.

V is TRBV4-3 and J is TRBJ2-7; D is perhaps TRBD2 (7 bases). In germline, CDR1 is LGHNA, CDR2 YSLEER. This CDR3 has 14 amino acids. V lost 1 base and J 6 bases, leaving 13 bases between the germline ends. CDR3 sequence: CASSQVSGGPEQYF. The DNA of the CDR3 is TGCGCCAGCAGCCAAGTATCCGGGGGGCCCGAGCAGTACTTC.

This clone appeared a few times. The J gene is TRBJ2-7, the V gene TRBV2; 8 nucleotides align to TRBD2. Germline CDR1 SNHLY, CDR2 FYNNEI. The CDR3 consists of 16 residues. The J segment lost 6 bases and the V segment lost 3 bases, leaving 13 bases of the junction unmatched. CDR3 sequence reads: CASSERAGVLTSEQYF. CDR3 DNA sequence: TGTGCCAGCAGTGAGAGAGCGGGAGTCCTTACTAGCGAGCAGTACTTC.

The genes are TRBV7-2 and TRBJ2-7, with D maybe TRBD2 (5 bases). V lost 3 bases, J lost 3 bases, and 15 bases lay in between. This CDR3 has 15 residues. Germline CDR1 SGHTA, CDR2 FQGNSA. The CDR3 bases are TGTGCCAGCAGCTTGGGTCTAGCACAAATCTACGAGCAGTACTTC. Translation gives CASSLGLAQIYEQYF.

The rearrangement links TRBV19 to TRBJ2-2; D gene uncertain. The CDR3 sequence is 14 residues long. Germline V lookup: CDR1 LNHDA, CDR2 SQIVND (reference sequence). V gave up 6 bases and J gave up 5 bases, with 13 bases separating them. For the CDR3, the DNA is TGTGCCAGTAGCCCCGGGTTCCTAACCGGGGAGCTGTTTTTT. Encoded protein: CASSPGFLTGELFF.

The chain recombines TRBV7-6 with TRBJ1-1; D unresolved. The V gene's germline CDR1 is SGHVS and CDR2 FNYEAQ. V was shortened by 3 bases and J by 1 base, with 12 bases between the two germline ends. The CDR3 extends over 15 amino acids. CDR3 DNA sequence: TGTGCCAGCAGCTTTATCGAGGTTCCGAACACTGAAGCTTTCTTT. This codes for CASSFIEVPNTEAFF.

This clone was recorded once. The chain uses TRBV10-3 and TRBJ2-7; TRBD2 agrees at 8 bases. The CDR3 loop spans 17 amino acids. The trim removed 0 bases at V and 4 bases at J, leaving 11 bases unmatched. Germline lookup yields CDR1 ENHRY and CDR2 SYGVKD. CDR3 nucleotides: TGTGCCATCAGTGAGTCGGGGAGGGAGCGGGAGAGATACGAGCAGTACTTC. Translating it yields CAISESGRERERYEQYF.

The chain links TRBV6-1 to TRBJ1-6; D uncertain. The V gene lost 4 bases and the J gene lost 5 bases, with 3 bases spanning the gap. Looked up from germline, CDR1 is MNHNS and CDR2 is SASEGT. CDR3 size: 12 residues. The CDR3, as DNA: TGTGCCAGCAGTGTCGATAATTCACCCCTCCACTTT. Translation gives CASSVDNSPLHF.

This clone appeared once. The rearrangement uses TRBV30 and TRBJ2-3; 7 bases are a match to TRBD1. V trimming: 2 bases; J trimming: 0 bases; junction bases outside the gene matches: 8. CDR3 size: 16 residues. Per the germline V gene, CDR1 is GTSNPN and CDR2 is SVGIG (reference sequence). For the CDR3, the DNA is TGTGCCTGGAGTCGACGGGACAGTTCTAGCACAGATACGCAGTATTTT. Translating it yields CAWSRRDSSSTDTQYF.

This rearrangement joins TRBV5-4 to TRBJ2-7; D remains unclear. The CDR3 spans 14 residues. Trimming shortened V by 0 bases and J by 3 bases, and 10 bases separated the two germline ends. CDR1 and CDR2 from the germline V gene are SGHNT and YYREEE (reference sequence). CDR3 region: CASSLEPASYEQYF. The DNA for the CDR3 is TGTGCCAGCAGCTTGGAGCCAGCTAGCTACGAGCAGTACTTC.

V is TRBV6-5 and J is TRBJ1-3, with 7 bases identical to TRBD1. CDR1 is MNHEY, CDR2 SVGAGI, per germline. The CDR3 runs 15 residues. V lost 5 bases, J lost 0 bases, and 4 bases stayed unmatched. As DNA, the CDR3 is TGTGCCAGCAGTGTACAGGGGAACTCTGGAAACACCATATATTTT. It encodes CASSVQGNSGNTIYF.

The chain links TRBV7-3 to TRBJ2-1; 10 bases line up with TRBD2. The germline V gene encodes CDR1 SGHTA and CDR2 FQGTGA. Germline trimming cut 2 bases from V and 7 bases from J; bases unmatched to any gene: 5. The CDR3 has 15 residues. CDR3 sequence reads: CASSLLAGVLNEQFF. The CDR3 DNA follows: TGTGCCAGCAGCTTACTAGCGGGAGTCCTAAATGAGCAGTTCTTC. Full variable domain (remainder filled in from reference TRBV7-3 and TRBJ2-1): GAGVSQTPSNKVTEKGKYVELRCDPISGHTALYWYRQSLGQGPEFLIYFQGTGAADDSGLPNDRFFAVRPEGSVSTLKIQRTERGDSAVYLCASSLLAGVLNEQFFGPGTRLTVL.

The chain has TRBV7-2 and TRBJ2-1; D possibly corresponds to TRBD2 (5 bases). Germline CDR1 and CDR2: SGHTA and FQGNSA. V was trimmed by 2 bases and J by 4 bases, leaving 6 bases between them. This CDR3 region has 13 residues. CDR3 sequence reads: CASSLWEYNEQFF. CDR3 nucleotides: TGTGCCAGCAGCTTATGGGAGTACAATGAGCAGTTCTTC. The full variable domain, in which reference TRBV7-2 and TRBJ2-1 provide the parts outside the CDR3, is GAGVSQSPSNKVTEKGKDVELRCDPISGHTALYWYRQSLGQGLEFLIYFQGNSAPDKSGLPSDRFSAERTGGSVSTLTIQRTQQEDSAVYLCASSLWEYNEQFFGPGTRLTVL.

This clone was detected only a few times. A read error may produce the germline difference seen at one junction end. The genes are TRBV7-9 and TRBJ1-2; 11 positions agree with TRBD1. The germline CDR1 and CDR2 sequences are SEHNR and FQNEAQ (reference sequence). The CDR3 covers 15 residues. The CDR3 DNA is TGTGCCAGCAGCATAGCTGGACAGGGGGCAAGTGGCTACACCTTC. This sequence encodes CASSIAGQGASGYTF.

This clone was detected once. The V call is TRBV7-9, the J call TRBJ1-1; 9 nucleotides match TRBD1. The CDR3 covers 14 residues. V shed 6 bases and J 5 bases; nucleotides not matched to a gene: 7. The germline CDR1 and CDR2 sequences are SEHNR and FQNEAQ (reference sequence). The DNA of the CDR3 is TGTGCCAGCAGAACAGGGGGCAATCCAACTGAAGCTTTCTTT. The encoded protein is CASRTGGNPTEAFF.

V is TRBV11-2 and J is TRBJ2-1; 8 bases agree with TRBD2. Trimming removed 0 bases from V and 9 bases from J; junction bases left unmatched: 7. The V gene's germline CDR1 is SGHAT and CDR2 FQNNGV. This CDR3 region has 15 residues. The CDR3 here is CASSLELRAGGEQFF. CDR3 coding DNA: TGTGCCAGCAGCTTAGAGCTACGGGCGGGAGGTGAGCAGTTCTTC.

J is TRBJ1-1 and V is TRBV6-1; TRBD1 matches at 7 bases. Germline V lookup: CDR1 MNHNS, CDR2 SASEGT. V trimming: 3 bases; J trimming: 1 base; junction bases outside the gene matches: 11. This CDR3 has 17 amino acids. The CDR3 nucleotides read TGTGCCAGCAGTGAGCCAAAGACAGGGTCCTGGAACACTGAAGCTTTCTTT. This gives the protein CASSEPKTGSWNTEAFF.

The chain has TRBV7-2 and TRBJ2-1; 9 bases match TRBD2. Germline V CDR1 and CDR2: SGHTA, FQGNSA. Trimming took 3 bases from V and 7 from J; bases not matched to a gene: 7. The CDR3 loop spans 15 amino acids. The CDR3 DNA sequence: TGTGCCAGCAGCTTTCGGCGGGAGGGGTGGAATGAGCAGTTCTTC. This gives the protein CASSFRREGWNEQFF. The complete variable domain, with remaining parts taken from reference TRBV7-2 and TRBJ2-1, reads GAGVSQSPSNKVTEKGKDVELRCDPISGHTALYWYRQSLGQGLEFLIYFQGNSAPDKSGLPSDRFSAERTGGSVSTLTIQRTQQEDSAVYLCASSFRREGWNEQFFGPGTRLTVL.

This chain uses TRBV28 with TRBJ2-7, with TRBD1 identical over 8 bases. This CDR3 comprises 15 residues. Unmatched junction bases numbered 13, after V lost 8 bases and J lost 4 bases. Germline assignment: CDR1 MDHEN and CDR2 SYDVKM. CDR3 region: CASGKSRGQSYEQYF. CDR3 DNA sequence: TGTGCCAGCGGTAAAAGCAGGGGGCAGTCTTACGAGCAGTACTTC. The variable domain in full, completed from reference TRBV28 and TRBJ2-7, reads DVKVTQSSRYLVKRTGEKVFLECVQDMDHENMFWYRQDPGLGLRLIYFSYDVKMKEKGDIPEGYSVSREKKERFSLILESASTNQTSMYLCASGKSRGQSYEQYFGPGTRLTVT.

The chain has TRBV28 and TRBJ2-7; TRBD2 agrees at 7 bases. V was clipped by 7 bases and J by 7 bases; unmatched bases: 13. The CDR3 runs to 14 residues. Per germline, CDR1 MDHEN and CDR2 SYDVKM. CDR3 nucleotides: TGTGCCAGCACCTCGGGGGGAAGCTACGCTGAGCAGTACTTC. Its translation: CASTSGGSYAEQYF.

The CDR3 sequence: CASSLEGAASEKLFF. Written as DNA, the CDR3 is TGTGCCAGCAGCTTAGAGGGGGCGGCAAGTGAAAAACTGTTTTTT. The rearrangement joins TRBV7-2 to TRBJ1-4; 7 bases map to TRBD1. Trimming removed 1 base from V and 7 bases from J; junction bases left unmatched: 6. CDR3 length equals 15 residues. Germline V gene data show CDR1 as SGHTA and CDR2 as FQGNSA.

The rearrangement links TRBV5-1 to TRBJ2-1; D is unresolved. The germline CDR1 and CDR2 sequences are SGHRS and YFSETQ. This CDR3 comprises 14 residues. V lost 4 bases and J 3 bases, leaving 11 bases between the germline ends. In DNA form, the CDR3 reads TGCGCCAGCAGCCGCTCCACTGGCTACAATGAGCAGTTCTTC. It is translated as CASSRSTGYNEQFF.

V is TRBV5-4 and J is TRBJ2-2; a weak D match, TRBD1 (6 bases). V lost 1 base, J lost 5 bases, and 6 bases lay in between. The CDR3 contains 13 residues. Per germline, CDR1 SGHNT and CDR2 YYREEE (reference sequence). The CDR3 sequence: CASSLQGTGELFF. Written as DNA, the CDR3 is TGTGCCAGCAGCTTGCAGGGGACCGGGGAGCTGTTTTTT.

The chain combines TRBV19 with TRBJ2-6, with a possible D match to TRBD1 (6 bases). CDR3 length: 17 residues. The V and J ends lost 7 bases and 1 base respectively, with 17 bases between them. CDR1 is LNHDA and CDR2 is SQIVND in the germline V gene (reference sequence). CDR3 residues: CASTPGELTSGANVLTF. CDR3 in DNA: TGTGCCAGTACCCCAGGGGAACTTACTTCTGGGGCCAACGTCCTGACTTTC.

The genes are TRBV7-3 and TRBJ2-2; D is perhaps TRBD2 (6 bases). V lost 5 bases and J 6 bases, leaving 10 bases between the germline ends. The germline V gene encodes CDR1 SGHTA and CDR2 FQGTGA. There are 13 residues in the CDR3. CDR3 sequence: CASSSREAGELFF. The CDR3, as DNA: TGTGCCAGCAGCAGTAGGGAGGCCGGGGAGCTGTTTTTT.